This T cell receptor beta chain was documented in a study of monozygotic twins with inflammatory bowel disease. Germline-derived CDR1 and CDR2 are SGHTA and FQGNSA. The CDR3 covers 16 residues. Through template switching, UMIs that included a 6-nucleotide sample barcode were added. TCRalpha and TCRbeta cDNA underwent two nested PCRs of 16 and 9 cycles. TCRdb re-called the 5' RACE reads; every CDR3 protein appears as one record, without DNA. This sample contains more than 85,000 distinct CDR3 sequences. Regarding this clonotype: As yet, its antigen is unknown.

Broader study findings: Fewer shared clonotypes with others were found in IBD patients than in healthy twins, especially with disease activity.

The rearrangement joins TRBV7-2 to TRBJ1-3. The material sequenced was blood. The sequence was collected from a human donor with ulcerative colitis or Crohn's disease, or a healthy co-twin of an affected twin (not recorded which). The chain's CDR3 is CASSLAGRESGNTIYF.